This TCR beta chain was captured by sequencing in a study of T cell responses to AZD1222 COVID-19 vaccine. Study-wide findings and caveats: With two AZD1222 doses given, Spike-specific TCR breadth and depth both rose. No day 14 peak samples; only post-peak repertoires were characterized. Only a handful of AZD1222 recipients tested seropositive at baseline.

Note on this clone: Its cognate antigen is unknown.

CDR3 size: 13 residues. V dropped 6 bases and J dropped 7 bases, with 13 bases sitting between them. Germline V gene lookup returns CDR1 MNHEY and CDR2 SMNVEV (reference sequence). The repertoire was sequenced with immunoSEQ multiplex PCR; TCRdb's copy has only in-frame clones and lacks some. Among 150,000 to 200,000 clones listed, 90% were seen once. Second-dose intervals near 4 or 12 weeks were combined. The V gene is TRBV27, the J gene TRBJ2-4; perhaps TRBD1 as D (6 bases). The source of this sequence is an adult who received the AZD1222 COVID-19 vaccine. This specimen was peripheral blood, taken 28 days after the second AZD1222 dose. The CDR3 here is CASSWDNGNIQYF. The CDR3, as DNA: TGTGCCAGCAGCTGGGACAACGGGAACATTCAGTACTTC.